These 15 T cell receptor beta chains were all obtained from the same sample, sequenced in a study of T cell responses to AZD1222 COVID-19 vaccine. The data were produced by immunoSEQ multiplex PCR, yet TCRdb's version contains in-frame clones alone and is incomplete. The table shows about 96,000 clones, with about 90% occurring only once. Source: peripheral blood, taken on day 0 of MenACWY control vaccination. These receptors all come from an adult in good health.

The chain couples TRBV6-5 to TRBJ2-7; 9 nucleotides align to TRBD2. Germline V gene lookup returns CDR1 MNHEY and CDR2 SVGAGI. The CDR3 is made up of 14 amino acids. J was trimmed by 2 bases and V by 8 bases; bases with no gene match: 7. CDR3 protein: CASQLTSGPYEQYF. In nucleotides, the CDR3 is TGTGCCAGCCAACTGACTAGCGGACCCTACGAGCAGTACTTC.

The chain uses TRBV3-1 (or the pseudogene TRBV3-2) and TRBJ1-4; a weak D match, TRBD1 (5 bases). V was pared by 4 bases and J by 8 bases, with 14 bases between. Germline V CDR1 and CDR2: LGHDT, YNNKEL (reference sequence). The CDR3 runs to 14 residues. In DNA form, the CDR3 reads TGTGCCAGCAGCCCCGATTCAGGGAGGGAAAAACTGTTTTTT. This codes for CASSPDSGREKLFF.

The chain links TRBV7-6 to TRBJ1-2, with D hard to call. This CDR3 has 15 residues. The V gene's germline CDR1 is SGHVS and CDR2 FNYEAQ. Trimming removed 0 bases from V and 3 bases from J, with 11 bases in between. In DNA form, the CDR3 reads TGTGCCAGCAGCTTAGCGCCAGGACCAGACTATGGCTACACCTTC. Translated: CASSLAPGPDYGYTF. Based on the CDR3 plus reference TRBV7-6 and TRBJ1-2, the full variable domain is GAGVSQSPRYKVTKRGQDVALRCDPISGHVSLYWYRQALGQGPEFLTYFNYEAQQDKSGLPNDRFSAERPEGSISTLTIQRTEQRDSAMYRCASSLAPGPDYGYTFGSGTRLTVV.

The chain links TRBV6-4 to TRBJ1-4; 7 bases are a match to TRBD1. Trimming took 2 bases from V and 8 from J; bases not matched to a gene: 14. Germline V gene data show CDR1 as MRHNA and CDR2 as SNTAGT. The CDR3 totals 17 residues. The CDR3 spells CASSDEILDRFGEKLFF. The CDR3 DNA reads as TGTGCCAGCAGTGACGAAATCTTGGACAGGTTCGGCGAAAAACTGTTTTTT.

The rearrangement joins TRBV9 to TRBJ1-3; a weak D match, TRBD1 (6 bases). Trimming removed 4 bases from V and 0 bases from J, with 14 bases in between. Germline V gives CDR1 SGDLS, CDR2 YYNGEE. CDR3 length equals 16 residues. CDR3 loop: CASSLGQPISGNTIYF. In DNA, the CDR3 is TGTGCCAGCAGCCTAGGACAGCCAATCTCTGGAAACACCATATATTTT. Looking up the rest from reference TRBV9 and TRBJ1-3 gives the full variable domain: DSGVTQTPKHLITATGQRVTLRCSPRSGDLSVYWYQQSLDQGLQFLIQYYNGEERAKGNILERFSAQQFPDLHSELNLSSLELGDSALYFCASSLGQPISGNTIYFGEGSWLTVV.

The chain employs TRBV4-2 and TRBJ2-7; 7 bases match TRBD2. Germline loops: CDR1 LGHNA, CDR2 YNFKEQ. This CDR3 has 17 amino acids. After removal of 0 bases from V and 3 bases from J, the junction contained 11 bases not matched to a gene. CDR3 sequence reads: CASSQDWGGSGNYEQYF. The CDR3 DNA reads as TGTGCCAGCAGCCAAGATTGGGGAGGGTCAGGGAACTACGAGCAGTACTTC.

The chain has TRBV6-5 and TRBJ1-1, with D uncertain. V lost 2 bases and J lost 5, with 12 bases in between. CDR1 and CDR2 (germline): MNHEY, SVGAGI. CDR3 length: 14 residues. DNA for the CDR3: TGTGCCAGCAGTTACACAGATTTCTCTACTGAAGCTTTCTTT. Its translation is CASSYTDFSTEAFF.

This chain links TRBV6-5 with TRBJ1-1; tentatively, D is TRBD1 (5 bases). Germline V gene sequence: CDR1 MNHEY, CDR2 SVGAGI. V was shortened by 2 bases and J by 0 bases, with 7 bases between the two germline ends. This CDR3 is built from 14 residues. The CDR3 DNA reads TGTGCCAGCAGTTACGCGGGGGTGAACACTGAAGCTTTCTTT. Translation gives CASSYAGVNTEAFF.

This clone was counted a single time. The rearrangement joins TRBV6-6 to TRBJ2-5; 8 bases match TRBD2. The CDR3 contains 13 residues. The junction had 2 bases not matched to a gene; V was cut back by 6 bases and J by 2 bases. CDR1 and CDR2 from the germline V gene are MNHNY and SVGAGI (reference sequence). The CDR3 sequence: CASRTSAQETQYF. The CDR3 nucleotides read TGTGCCAGCAGGACTAGCGCACAAGAGACCCAGTACTTC.

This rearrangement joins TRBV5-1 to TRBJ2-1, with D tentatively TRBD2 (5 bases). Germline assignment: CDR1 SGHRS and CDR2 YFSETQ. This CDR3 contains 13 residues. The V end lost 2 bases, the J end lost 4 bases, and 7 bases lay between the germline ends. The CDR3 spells CASSLGGYNEQFF. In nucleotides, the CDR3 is TGCGCCAGCAGCTTAGGAGGATACAATGAGCAGTTCTTC.

This CDR3 reads CASIARPPGGEAFF. As DNA, the CDR3 is TGTGCCAGCATAGCACGGCCTCCTGGGGGTGAAGCTTTCTTT. J is TRBJ1-1 and V is TRBV28; D perhaps matches TRBD1 (5 bases). This CDR3 spans 14 amino acids. Trimming left V 7 bases short and J 7 bases short, with 19 bases between. CDR1 is MDHEN and CDR2 is SYDVKM in the germline V gene.

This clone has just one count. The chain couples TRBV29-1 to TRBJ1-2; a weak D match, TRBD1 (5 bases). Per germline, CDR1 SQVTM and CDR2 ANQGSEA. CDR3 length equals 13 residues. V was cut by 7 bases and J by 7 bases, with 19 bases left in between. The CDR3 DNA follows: TGCAGCGCAACGCGGGGAGCCGGGGGTGGCTACACCTTC. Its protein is CSATRGAGGGYTF.

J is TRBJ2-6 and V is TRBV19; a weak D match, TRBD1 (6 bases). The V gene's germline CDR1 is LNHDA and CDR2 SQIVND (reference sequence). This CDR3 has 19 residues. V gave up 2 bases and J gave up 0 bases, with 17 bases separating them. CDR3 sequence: CASSIKQFTGSSGANVLTF. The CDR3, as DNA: TGTGCCAGTAGTATAAAGCAGTTTACAGGGAGCTCTGGGGCCAACGTCCTGACTTTC.

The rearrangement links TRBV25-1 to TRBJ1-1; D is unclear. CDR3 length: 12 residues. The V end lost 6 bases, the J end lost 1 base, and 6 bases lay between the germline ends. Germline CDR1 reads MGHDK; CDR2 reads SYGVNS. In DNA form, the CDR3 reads TGTGCCAGCAGGTTAGCGAACACTGAAGCTTTCTTT. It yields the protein CASRLANTEAFF.

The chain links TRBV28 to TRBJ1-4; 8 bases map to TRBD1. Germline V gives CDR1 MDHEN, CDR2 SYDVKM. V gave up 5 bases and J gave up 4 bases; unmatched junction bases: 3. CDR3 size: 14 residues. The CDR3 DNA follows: TGTGCCAGCAGTCCGGGACAGGTTAATGAAAAACTGTTTTTT. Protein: CASSPGQVNEKLFF.